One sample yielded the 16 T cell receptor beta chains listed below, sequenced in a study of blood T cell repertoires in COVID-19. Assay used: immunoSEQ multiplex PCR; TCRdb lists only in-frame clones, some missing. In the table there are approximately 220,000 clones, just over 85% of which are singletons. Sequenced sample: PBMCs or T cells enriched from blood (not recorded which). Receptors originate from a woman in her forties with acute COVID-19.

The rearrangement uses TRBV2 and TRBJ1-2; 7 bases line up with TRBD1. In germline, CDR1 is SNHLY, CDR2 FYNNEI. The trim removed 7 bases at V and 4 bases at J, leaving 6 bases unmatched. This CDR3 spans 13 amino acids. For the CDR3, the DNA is TGTGCCAGCAAGGAGACAGGGATCTATGGCTACACCTTC. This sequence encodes CASKETGIYGYTF. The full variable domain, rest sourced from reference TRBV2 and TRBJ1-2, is EPEVTQTPSHQVTQMGQEVILRCVPISNHLYFYWYRQILGQKVEFLVSFYNNEISEKSEIFDDQFSVERPDGSNFTLKIRSTKLEDSAMYFCASKETGIYGYTFGSGTRLTVV.

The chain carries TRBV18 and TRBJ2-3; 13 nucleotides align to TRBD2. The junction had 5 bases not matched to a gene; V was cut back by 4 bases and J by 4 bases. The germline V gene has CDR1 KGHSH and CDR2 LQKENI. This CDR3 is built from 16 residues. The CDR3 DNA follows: TGTGCCAGCTCACAACTAGCGGGGGGGCCGGCAGATACGCAGTATTTT. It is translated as CASSQLAGGPADTQYF.

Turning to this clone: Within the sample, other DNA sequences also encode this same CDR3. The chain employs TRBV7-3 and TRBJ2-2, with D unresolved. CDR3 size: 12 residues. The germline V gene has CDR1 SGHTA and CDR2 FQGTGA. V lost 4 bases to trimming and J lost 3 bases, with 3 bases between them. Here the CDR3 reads CASSSYTGELFF. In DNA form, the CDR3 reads TGTGCCAGCAGCTCTTACACCGGGGAGCTGTTTTTT.

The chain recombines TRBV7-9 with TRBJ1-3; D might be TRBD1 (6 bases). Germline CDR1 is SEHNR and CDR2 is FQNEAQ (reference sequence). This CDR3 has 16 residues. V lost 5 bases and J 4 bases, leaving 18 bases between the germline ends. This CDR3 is CASSPPRTGGGNTIYF. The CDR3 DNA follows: TGTGCCAGCAGCCCTCCCAGAACGGGGGGCGGAAACACCATATATTTT.

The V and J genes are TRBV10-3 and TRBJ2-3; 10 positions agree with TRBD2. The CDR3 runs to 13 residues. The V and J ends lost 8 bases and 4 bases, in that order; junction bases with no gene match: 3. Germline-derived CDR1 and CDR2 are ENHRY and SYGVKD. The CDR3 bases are TGTGCCATCCAAAGCGGGGGGGCAGATACGCAGTATTTT. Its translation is CAIQSGGADTQYF.

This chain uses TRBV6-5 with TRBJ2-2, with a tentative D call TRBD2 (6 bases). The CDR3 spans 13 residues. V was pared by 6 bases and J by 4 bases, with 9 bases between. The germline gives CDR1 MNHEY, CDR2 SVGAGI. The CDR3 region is CASRGTGTGELFF. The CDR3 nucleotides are TGTGCCAGCAGGGGGACTGGCACCGGGGAGCTGTTTTTT.

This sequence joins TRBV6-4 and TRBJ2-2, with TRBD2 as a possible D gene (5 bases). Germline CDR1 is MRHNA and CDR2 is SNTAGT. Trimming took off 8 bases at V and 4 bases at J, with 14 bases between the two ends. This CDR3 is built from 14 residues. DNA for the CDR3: TGTGCCAGCTCTCATAGCGTCTTCACCGGGGAGCTGTTTTTT. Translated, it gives CASSHSVFTGELFF.

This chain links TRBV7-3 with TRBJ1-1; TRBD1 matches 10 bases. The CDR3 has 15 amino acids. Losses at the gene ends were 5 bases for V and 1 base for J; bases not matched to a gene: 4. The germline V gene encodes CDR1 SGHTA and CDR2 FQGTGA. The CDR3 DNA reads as TGTGCCAGCAGCCCGGGACAGGGGAAGAACACTGAAGCTTTCTTT. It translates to CASSPGQGKNTEAFF.

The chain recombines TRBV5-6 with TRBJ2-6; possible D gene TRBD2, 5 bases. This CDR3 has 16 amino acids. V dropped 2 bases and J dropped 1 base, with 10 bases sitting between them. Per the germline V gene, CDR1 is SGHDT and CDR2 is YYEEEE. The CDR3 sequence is CASSFGRASGANVLTF. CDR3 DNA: TGTGCCAGCAGCTTCGGGCGGGCTTCTGGGGCCAACGTCCTGACTTTC.

The CDR3 DNA reads TGTGCCAGCTCACCACAAAGACTAGACAGGGGGGATCAGCCCCAGCATTTT. This sequence encodes CASSPQRLDRGDQPQHF. The chain has TRBV18 and TRBJ1-5; 9 nucleotides line up with TRBD1. CDR1 KGHSH and CDR2 LQKENI come from the germline V gene. V lost 1 base and J lost 5; bases outside the gene matches: 9. The CDR3 runs to 17 residues.

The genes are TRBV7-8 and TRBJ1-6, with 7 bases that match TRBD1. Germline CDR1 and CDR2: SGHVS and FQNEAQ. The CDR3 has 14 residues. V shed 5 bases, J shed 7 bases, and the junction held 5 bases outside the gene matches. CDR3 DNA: TGTGCCAGCAGCCGAAAGGACAGGAATTCACCCCTCCACTTT. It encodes CASSRKDRNSPLHF.

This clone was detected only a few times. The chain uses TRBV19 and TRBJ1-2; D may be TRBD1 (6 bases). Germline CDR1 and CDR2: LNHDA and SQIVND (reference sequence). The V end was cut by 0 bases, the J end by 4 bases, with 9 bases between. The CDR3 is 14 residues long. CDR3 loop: CASSIEWDTYGYTF. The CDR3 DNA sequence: TGTGCCAGTAGTATAGAGTGGGACACCTATGGCTACACCTTC.

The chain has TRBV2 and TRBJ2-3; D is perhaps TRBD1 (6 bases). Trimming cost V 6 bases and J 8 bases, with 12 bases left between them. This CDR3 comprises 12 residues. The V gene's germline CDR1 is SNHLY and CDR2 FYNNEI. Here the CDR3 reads CASSAGTPTQYF. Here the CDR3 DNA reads TGTGCCAGCAGCGCCGGGACACCTACGCAGTATTTT.

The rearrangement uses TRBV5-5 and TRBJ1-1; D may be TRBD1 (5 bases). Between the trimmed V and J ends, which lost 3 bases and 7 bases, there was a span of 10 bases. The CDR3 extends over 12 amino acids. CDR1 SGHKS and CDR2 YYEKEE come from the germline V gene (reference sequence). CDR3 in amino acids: CASSSGHREAFF. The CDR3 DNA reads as TGTGCCAGCAGCTCCGGACACCGTGAAGCTTTCTTT.

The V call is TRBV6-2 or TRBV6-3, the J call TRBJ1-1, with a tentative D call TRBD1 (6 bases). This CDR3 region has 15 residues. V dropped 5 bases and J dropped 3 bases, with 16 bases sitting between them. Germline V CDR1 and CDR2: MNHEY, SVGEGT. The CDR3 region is CASSTGSTGYTEAFF. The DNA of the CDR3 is TGTGCCAGCAGTACGGGATCGACAGGCTACACTGAAGCTTTCTTT.

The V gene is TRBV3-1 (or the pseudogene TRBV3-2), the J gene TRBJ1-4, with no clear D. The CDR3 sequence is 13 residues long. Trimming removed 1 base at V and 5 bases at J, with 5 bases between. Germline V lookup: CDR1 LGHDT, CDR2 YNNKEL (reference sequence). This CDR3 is CASSQVRNEKLFF. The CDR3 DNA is TGTGCCAGCAGCCAAGTTCGGAATGAAAAACTGTTTTTT.